This TCR beta chain was identified during a study of blood T cell repertoires in COVID-19. Only a few counts were recorded for this clone. Sequencing was performed with immunoSEQ multiplex PCR; in TCRdb, only in-frame clones are kept and a portion is missing. The sample consists of over 300,000 clones, roughly 85% of them appearing once. Looked up from germline, CDR1 is SGHRS and CDR2 is YFSETQ. The CDR3 consists of 15 residues. V lost 3 bases, J lost 2 bases, and 2 bases stayed unmatched. Sequencing was performed on PBMCs or T cells enriched from blood (not recorded which). The TCR sequence derives from a woman aged 30 to 39 who had recovered from COVID-19. V and J are TRBV5-1 and TRBJ1-3; TRBD1 agrees at 10 bases. CDR3 amino acids: CASSSGTGAGNTIYF. The CDR3 DNA sequence: TGCGCCAGCAGCTCCGGGACAGGGGCTGGAAACACCATATATTTT.